The entry that follows covers one T cell receptor (beta chain) sequence. Its matching antigen is unknown. The data derive from a study of graft-versus-host responses after intestinal transplantation. Study-wide points: Investigators detected GvH clones in recipient marrow, with some emerging earlier in ileum or blood.

Libraries were prepared by immunoSEQ multiplex PCR; TCRdb keeps only in-frame clonotypes and omits some of them. The repertoire consists of some 92,000 clones, with 92% occurring once and the leading ten covering roughly 0.31%. This CDR3 spans 14 amino acids. Sequencing used unstimulated CD4+ T cells sorted from spleen or lymph node cells, obtained before intestinal transplant. The rearrangement joins TRBV21-1 to TRBJ2-5. TRBV21-1 is deemed a pseudogene. This TCR was sampled from a human donor who received an intestinal transplant. The CDR3 here is CASTPGRVEETQYF. The CDR3 DNA is TGTGCCAGCACCCCCGGACGGGTGGAAGAGACCCAGTACTTC.